The 18 T cell receptor beta chains below come from one sample, sequenced in a study of Graves' ophthalmopathy and Graves' hyperthyroidism. TCR beta CDR3 regions were amplified from RNA transcripts. A first-round RT-PCR used HTBI primers, followed by a second-round multiplex PCR. TCRdb re-called the multiplex PCR reads with MiXCR, one entry per CDR3 protein. The data hold about 740,000 distinct CDR3 sequences, with 40% observed a single time. The sequenced sample was peripheral blood. Receptors originate from an adult man with Graves' ophthalmopathy.

This clonotype has ten or more counts. V gene TRBV7-4 combines with J gene TRBJ1-5, with a possible D match to TRBD1 (6 bases). Trimming shortened V by 8 bases and J by 7 bases, and 21 bases separated the two germline ends. CDR1 and CDR2 from the germline V gene are SGHVT and SQSDAQ. The CDR3 has 15 amino acids. The chain's CDR3 is CASFEGRPTGQPQHF. The DNA of the CDR3 is TGTGCCAGCTTCGAGGGACGTCCCACAGGGCAGCCCCAGCATTTT.

The chain joins TRBV2 to TRBJ2-7; D possibly corresponds to TRBD2 (8 bases). The CDR3 contains 15 residues. CDR1 and CDR2 from the germline V gene are SNHLY and FYNNEI. Deletions cut 5 bases from V and 3 bases from J, with 17 bases between. CDR3 loop: CASSSSAGDSYEQYF. In DNA, the CDR3 is TGTGCCAGCAGTTCGTCAGCGGGGGACAGCTACGAGCAGTACTTC.

This clonotype came up many times. V usage is TRBV9 and J usage is TRBJ1-1; the D gene is possibly TRBD1 (6 bases). Trimming removed 0 bases at V and 5 bases at J, with 17 bases between. This CDR3 contains 16 residues. From germline, CDR1 is SGDLS and CDR2 YYNGEE. The CDR3, as DNA: TGTGCCAGCAGCGTAGAGGTGGCGGGGGGCAGTACTGAAGCTTTCTTT. It encodes CASSVEVAGGSTEAFF.

This clonotype was recorded only once. A much larger clonotype is one base distant, so this may be a read error. Because it lacks the conserved phenylalanine or tryptophan at the end, this CDR3 is likely a read error. The chain employs TRBV29-1 and TRBJ1-2, with TRBD1 as a possible D gene (6 bases). Germline-derived CDR1 and CDR2 are SQVTM and ANQGSEA. This CDR3 is 16 amino acids long. Trimming shortened V by 6 bases and J by 1 base, and 21 bases separated the two germline ends. Written as DNA, the CDR3 is TGCAGCGTAAAAGAAACCGGACAGAAACGTAACTATGGCTACACCTCC. It translates to CSVKETGQKRNYGYTS.

The table lists this clonotype with many counts. The chain recombines TRBV6-5 with TRBJ1-2; TRBD1 agrees at 9 bases. V trimming: 10 bases; J trimming: 5 bases; junction bases outside the gene matches: 8. The CDR3 has 13 amino acids. Looked up from germline, CDR1 is MNHEY and CDR2 is SVGAGI. CDR3 nucleotide sequence: TGTGCCACCCACAGGGGGCGAGGGTATGGCTACACCTTC. Translated, it gives CATHRGRGYGYTF.

This chain links TRBV6-5 with TRBJ1-1; possibly TRBD1 for D (5 bases). Germline V lookup: CDR1 MNHEY, CDR2 SVGAGI. The ends were cut back, 2 bases at V and 0 bases at J, with 16 bases in the middle. The length of the CDR3 is 17 residues. The CDR3 reads CASSYGGVGRLNTEAFF. The CDR3 nucleotides are TGTGCCAGCAGTTACGGCGGTGTGGGACGGCTGAACACTGAAGCTTTCTTT.

Regarding this clonotype: This likely comes from a read error, as the CDR3 has no conserved phenylalanine or tryptophan at its end. The DNA is left out, because the CDR3 cannot be placed on it with certainty; the CDR3 is given as TCRdb lists it. The chain has TRBV2 and TRBJ2-7; the table's D call of TRBD1 was not tested on the DNA. Germline V gene data show CDR1 as SNHLY and CDR2 as FYNNEI. 15 amino acids form the CDR3, both terminal residues included. The CDR3 spells CASGAGTETLRAVQI.

The J gene is TRBJ1-6, the V gene TRBV7-9; possibly TRBD1 for D (5 bases). V was trimmed by 1 base and J by 10 bases, leaving 11 bases between them. Germline lookup yields CDR1 SEHNR and CDR2 FQNEAQ (reference sequence). CDR3 length equals 14 residues. CDR3 sequence (DNA): TGTGCCAGCAGCTTAGATATCCCAGGGTCACCCCTCCACTTT. This encodes CASSLDIPGSPLHF.

The chain employs TRBV25-1 and TRBJ1-6, with D possibly matching TRBD1 (6 bases). Between the trimmed V and J ends, which lost 6 bases and 9 bases, there was a span of 24 bases. CDR1 is MGHDK, CDR2 SYGVNS, per germline. This CDR3 has 17 amino acids. The CDR3 is CASSQAFGGAGGSPLHF. For the CDR3, the DNA is TGTGCCAGCAGCCAAGCCTTTGGGGGGGCAGGTGGTTCACCCCTCCACTTT.

Concerning this clonotype: Given a much more abundant clone one base away, this may be a read error. V usage is TRBV2 and J usage is TRBJ2-7; D could derive from TRBD1 or TRBD2 (5 bases each). Trimming cost V 3 bases and J 7 bases, with 19 bases left between them. Per the germline V gene, CDR1 is SNHLY and CDR2 is FYNNEI. This CDR3 comprises 15 residues. CDR3 DNA: TGTGCCAGCAGTGAGTGGGGCGGACTCTCTATGGAGCAGTACTTC. Its protein product is CASSEWGGLSMEQYF.

This clonotype was seen more than once but under ten times. The chain links TRBV2 to TRBJ2-7, with D maybe TRBD2 (5 bases). Germline CDR1 and CDR2: SNHLY and FYNNEI. Between the trimmed V and J ends, which lost 5 bases and 3 bases, there was a span of 17 bases. The CDR3 has 15 amino acids. CDR3 nucleotides: TGTGCCAGCAGTTACAACGGGGAGCCCTACTACGAGCAGTACTTC. It yields the protein CASSYNGEPYYEQYF.

The rearrangement links TRBV7-9 to TRBJ2-3; weak D call: TRBD1 (5 bases). Trimming stripped 0 bases from V and 1 base from J, with 11 bases between. The CDR3 consists of 16 residues. CDR1 and CDR2 (germline): SEHNR, FQNEAQ (reference sequence). CDR3 DNA sequence: TGTGCCAGCAGCTTAGCTTGGGGCGTTGGCACAGATACGCAGTATTTT. This sequence encodes CASSLAWGVGTDTQYF.

As concerns this clonotype: The junction shows a germline mismatch at one end, possibly a read error. The genes are TRBV5-1 and TRBJ1-2, with a possible D match to TRBD1 (5 bases). The CDR3 contains 15 residues. Germline V gives CDR1 SGHRS, CDR2 YFSETQ. DNA of the CDR3: TGCGCTAGCAGCTTGAGCGGGGCCCCCAACTATGGCTACACCTTC. It is translated as CASSLSGAPNYGYTF.

The V call is TRBV10-3, the J call TRBJ2-7; 8 bases fit TRBD2. The CDR3 extends over 14 amino acids. With V trimmed by 7 bases and J by 1 base, 6 bases remained unmatched. Per the germline V gene, CDR1 is ENHRY and CDR2 is SYGVKD. The CDR3 DNA follows: TGTGCCATCACTCCGGGACTAGGATCCTACGAGCAGTACTTC. The encoded protein is CAITPGLGSYEQYF.

This clonotype showed up many times. Compared with germline, one end of the junction differs, possibly owing to a read error. The chain combines TRBV10-3 with TRBJ2-5; D possibly corresponds to TRBD1 (6 bases). Germline loops: CDR1 ENHRY, CDR2 SYGVKD. This CDR3 has 14 residues. The CDR3 loop is CASSEQGWGETQYF. The CDR3 region has the DNA TGTGCCAGCAGTGAGCAGGGGTGGGGTGAGACCCAGTACTTC.

The chain carries TRBV9 and TRBJ2-5; D not certain. The CDR3 sequence is 16 residues long. Trimming took off 3 bases at V and 4 bases at J, with 19 bases between the two ends. Germline V lookup: CDR1 SGDLS, CDR2 YYNGEE. CDR3 bases: TGTGCCAGCAGCGCCGGGTCCCCCCTGGGTCCAGAGACCCAGTACTTC. Amino acid sequence: CASSAGSPLGPETQYF.

The gene calls are TRBV29-1 and TRBJ1-1, with 8 bases matching TRBD1. V dropped 6 bases and J dropped 10; count of bases not matched to a gene: 10. CDR1 is SQVTM, CDR2 ANQGSEA, per germline. This CDR3 contains 12 residues. The chain's CDR3 is CSVGRDRSAAFF. DNA of the CDR3: TGCAGCGTAGGCCGGGACAGGTCGGCAGCTTTCTTT.

This chain joins TRBV2 and TRBJ2-7, with D unresolved. Trimming cost V 0 bases and J 2 bases, with 8 bases left between them. CDR3 length: 14 amino acids. Per germline, CDR1 SNHLY and CDR2 FYNNEI. CDR3 DNA: TGTGCCAGCAGTGAAGCGGGGTTACCCTACGAGCAGTACTTC. Translating it yields CASSEAGLPYEQYF.